This is a list of T cell receptor beta chains from one sample in a study of OX40 agonist ivuxolimab in advanced cancers. Sequenced by immunoSEQ multiplex PCR; TCRdb stores in-frame clones only, minus some. This table has tens of thousands of clones, roughly 85% appearing once. The material was CD4+ or CD8+ T cells sorted from blood, obtained in a trial of the OX40 agonist ivuxolimab. These receptors all come from an adult with an advanced solid tumor such as melanoma, head and neck, liver or kidney cancer. The CDR3 runs from the conserved cysteine through the conserved F or W. D genes are given only for firm matches. Rows give clone size only sometimes, using once, few, many, or a class for an expanded clone.

CDR3nt	CDR3aa	abundance	d_gene	v_gene	j_gene
TGTGCCAGTAGTATGGCCAGCGGTGAAGAGACCCAGTACTTC	CASSMASGEETQYF	NA	NA	TRBV19	TRBJ2-5
TGTGCCAGCAGCCCGAGCGGGAGAGGAACCGGGGAGCTGTTTTTT	CASSPSGRGTGELFF	NA	TRBD2	TRBV7-2	TRBJ2-2
TGTGCCAGCAGCGTAGTTGGTAGCGGGAGCACAGATACGCAGTATTTT	CASSVVGSGSTDTQYF	NA	TRBD2	TRBV9	TRBJ2-3
TGTGCCAGCAGTGAAGGAGGCTTGACAGGGGGGAAGGAGCAGTACTTC	CASSEGGLTGGKEQYF	NA	TRBD1	TRBV6-1	TRBJ2-7
TGTGCGACAGCAAGAGGCACCGGGGAGCTGTTTTTT	CATARGTGELFF	NA	NA	TRBV12-5	TRBJ2-2
TGTGCCAGCAGCCAAGGTAGCTACAATGAGCAGTTCTTC	CASSQGSYNEQFF	NA	NA	TRBV14	TRBJ2-1
TGTGCCTGGAGAGTAGGGCGCACAGATACGCAGTATTTT	CAWRVGRTDTQYF	NA	NA	TRBV30	TRBJ2-3
TGTGCCAGCAGCTTGGATTCGGGCCCCAACGAGCAGTACTTC	CASSLDSGPNEQYF	NA	NA	TRBV5-4	TRBJ2-7
TGTGCCAGCAGCTCGTCGGGGCCGGAGAGGTTAGAGACCCAGTACTTC	CASSSSGPERLETQYF	NA	NA	TRBV5-4	TRBJ2-5
TGTGCCAGCAGTTCACAGGTGGGATACTACGAGCAGTACTTC	CASSSQVGYYEQYF	NA	NA	TRBV6-5	TRBJ2-7
TGCGCCAGCAGCCAAGGGACAGGGGGCACGTACGAGCAGTACTTC	CASSQGTGGTYEQYF	many	TRBD1	TRBV4-1	TRBJ2-7
TGTGCCAGCAGCCCAGTAATAAACACAGATACGCAGTATTTT	CASSPVINTDTQYF	NA	NA	TRBV7-9	TRBJ2-3
TGCGCCAGCAGCCAAGAAACCGGGAGGGACAGCGGTGAGCAGTTCTTC	CASSQETGRDSGEQFF	NA	NA	TRBV4-3	TRBJ2-1
TGCAGCGTTGTCCCTCAGACAGATACGCAGTATTTT	CSVVPQTDTQYF	NA	NA	TRBV29-1	TRBJ2-3
TGTGCCAGCAGCTTAGTTTATTCGAACACTGAAGCTTTCTTT	CASSLVYSNTEAFF	NA	NA	TRBV11-3	TRBJ1-1
TGTGCCAGCAGCTTATGGGGGCAGGAGGTTGAAGCTTTCTTT	CASSLWGQEVEAFF	NA	NA	TRBV7-8	TRBJ1-1
TGTGCCAGCAGCTTGGGGCTCAGGGAGAGCAATCAGCCCCAGCATTTT	CASSLGLRESNQPQHF	once	NA	TRBV5-8	TRBJ1-5
TGTGCCAGCAGCCAAGATCTTCGGGGACTTAAAACCGGGGAGCTGTTTTTT	CASSQDLRGLKTGELFF	NA	NA	TRBV4-2	TRBJ2-2
TGTGCCAGCAGTAGCAGACTAGCTTCCTACAATGAGCAGTTCTTC	CASSSRLASYNEQFF	NA	TRBD2	TRBV27	TRBJ2-1
TGTGCCAGCAGCTCAGGGTTCAATGAGCAGTTCTTC	CASSSGFNEQFF	once	NA	TRBV2	TRBJ2-1
TGTGCCAGCAGCTTACGTGCAGGTTTCGGACAAGAGACCCAGTACTTC	CASSLRAGFGQETQYF	NA	NA	TRBV11-2	TRBJ2-5
TGTGCCAGCAGCCCCGGAGGGGGTGCGAACACCGGGGAGCTGTTTTTT	CASSPGGGANTGELFF	NA	NA	TRBV9	TRBJ2-2
TGTGCCAGCAGCTTAGAAGTCCTCCGGCCAGGGGGGCTGGTGGACTATGGCTACACCTTC	CASSLEVLRPGGLVDYGYTF	NA	TRBD1	TRBV11-2	TRBJ1-2
TGTGCCAGCAGCTCAGGGGGGGGAGGCGAGACCCAGTACTTC	CASSSGGGGETQYF	NA	NA	TRBV9	TRBJ2-5
TGTGCCAGCAGAGGGCTTGAGGGAAAAGTTCTGAATGAGCAGTTCTTC	CASRGLEGKVLNEQFF	NA	NA	TRBV27	TRBJ2-1
TGTGCCAGCAGCCCAGGGAGTAGCGGGAGTTCGGAGCAGTACTTC	CASSPGSSGSSEQYF	NA	TRBD2	TRBV7-6	TRBJ2-7
TGTGCCACCAGCAGAGTACAGGGGGCGCCCGAGAATGAGCAGTTCTTC	CATSRVQGAPENEQFF	NA	TRBD1	TRBV15	TRBJ2-1
TGTGCCAGCAGCAAAGAGTATAGGTTGAGCAATCAGCCCCAGCATTTT	CASSKEYRLSNQPQHF	once	NA	TRBV21-1	TRBJ1-5
TGTGCCAGCAGCATTACGGACAGGGGAAGCCCCTACGAGCAGTACTTC	CASSITDRGSPYEQYF	once	TRBD1	TRBV5-6	TRBJ2-7
TGTGCCAGCAGCTTGGTGGGCAGTACACCAACTAATGAAAAACTGTTTTTT	CASSLVGSTPTNEKLFF	NA	NA	TRBV5-6	TRBJ1-4
TGTGCCAGCAGTCGGCCGGGACAAAGAGACTACACCTTC	CASSRPGQRDYTF	once	NA	TRBV28	TRBJ1-2
TGTGCCAGCAGTTCCCTTCGCCGGGAGTCCTACGAGCAGTACTTC	CASSSLRRESYEQYF	NA	NA	TRBV11-2	TRBJ2-7
TGTGCCAGCAGCCCTCACAGGGTTGGGGGGAACGAGCAGTACTTC	CASSPHRVGGNEQYF	NA	NA	TRBV7-2	TRBJ2-7
TGTGCCGTAAGAACCGGGACAGGTCTTGAAGCTTTCTTT	CAVRTGTGLEAFF	NA	TRBD1	TRBV19	TRBJ1-1
TGTGCCATTGTTCGACAGCTTTATGGCTACACCTTC	CAIVRQLYGYTF	few	NA	TRBV2	TRBJ1-2
TGTGCCAGCAGCTTAGGACTAGCAGGGGGGGAGACCCAGTACTTC	CASSLGLAGGETQYF	NA	NA	TRBV11-2	TRBJ2-5
TGTGCCAGCAGCCCCCCGTTCCGGGAGGGCAATGAGCAGTTCTTC	CASSPPFREGNEQFF	NA	TRBD2	TRBV7-9	TRBJ2-1
TGTGCCAGCAGCTTAACTAGTATGGCAGATACGCAGTATTTT	CASSLTSMADTQYF	once	NA	TRBV7-6	TRBJ2-3
TGTGCCAGTACCGTATTCTTCGGGGTCAATCAGCCCCAGCATTTT	CASTVFFGVNQPQHF	NA	NA	TRBV19	TRBJ1-5
TGTGCCAGCAAACTAGCGGGAGGCAGTAACTACGAGCAGTACTTC	CASKLAGGSNYEQYF	NA	TRBD2	TRBV27	TRBJ2-7
TGTGCCAGCAGCTCCTGGACAGGCATAACCTACGAGCAGTACTTC	CASSSWTGITYEQYF	NA	TRBD1	TRBV7-9	TRBJ2-7
TGTGCCAGCAGCAATTTTGGGGGACTTAGCACAGATACGCAGTATTTT	CASSNFGGLSTDTQYF	NA	NA	TRBV5-5	TRBJ2-3
TGTGCCAGCAATGAGTGGGGTTCAGGGACCCAGTACTTC	CASNEWGSGTQYF	NA	NA	TRBV6-6	TRBJ2-5
TGTGCCAGCAGTCAGGGAGGCTACACCTTC	CASSQGGYTF	NA	NA	TRBV28	TRBJ1-2
TGTGCCACCAGGGACTTGGACTACCAGGACTTC	CATRDLDYQDF	NA	NA	TRBV6-1	TRBJ2-4
TGTGCCAGCAGCATAATGGGGTTCGGAGAAGCTTTCTTT	CASSIMGFGEAFF	once	NA	TRBV7-3	TRBJ1-1
TGCGCCAGCTCACCCCCCCTTTCTGGAAACACCATATATTTT	CASSPPLSGNTIYF	NA	NA	TRBV4-1	TRBJ1-3
TGTGCCAGCAGTTTAGTGGGGGGACCCTACGAGCAGTACTTC	CASSLVGGPYEQYF	NA	NA	TRBV28	TRBJ2-7
TGTGCCAGCAGCTTAGCGGGACTAGCGGGACGCGAGCAGTACTTC	CASSLAGLAGREQYF	NA	TRBD2	TRBV7-9	TRBJ2-7
TGTGCCAGTAGCCGGAGGGGGGCCCTCTCCACAGATACGCAGTATTTT	CASSRRGALSTDTQYF	NA	NA	TRBV19	TRBJ2-3
TGCGCCAGCAGCTTGGAGTACAATGAGCAGTTCTTC	CASSLEYNEQFF	NA	NA	TRBV5-1	TRBJ2-1
TGTGCCAGTAGTATAAGTGCGGGCGATACCTACAATGAGCAGTTCTTC	CASSISAGDTYNEQFF	once	NA	TRBV19	TRBJ2-1
TGTGCCAGCAGCTTACTCGCGTTTAGCACAGATACGCAGTATTTT	CASSLLAFSTDTQYF	NA	NA	TRBV7-2	TRBJ2-3
TGTGCCAGCAGCTTGGCCGGCACCAACTATGGCTACACCTTC	CASSLAGTNYGYTF	once	NA	TRBV5-4	TRBJ1-2
TGTGCCAGCAGAAGGACTCCTTCTTCAAATGAGCAGTTCTTC	CASRRTPSSNEQFF	NA	NA	TRBV6-4	TRBJ2-1